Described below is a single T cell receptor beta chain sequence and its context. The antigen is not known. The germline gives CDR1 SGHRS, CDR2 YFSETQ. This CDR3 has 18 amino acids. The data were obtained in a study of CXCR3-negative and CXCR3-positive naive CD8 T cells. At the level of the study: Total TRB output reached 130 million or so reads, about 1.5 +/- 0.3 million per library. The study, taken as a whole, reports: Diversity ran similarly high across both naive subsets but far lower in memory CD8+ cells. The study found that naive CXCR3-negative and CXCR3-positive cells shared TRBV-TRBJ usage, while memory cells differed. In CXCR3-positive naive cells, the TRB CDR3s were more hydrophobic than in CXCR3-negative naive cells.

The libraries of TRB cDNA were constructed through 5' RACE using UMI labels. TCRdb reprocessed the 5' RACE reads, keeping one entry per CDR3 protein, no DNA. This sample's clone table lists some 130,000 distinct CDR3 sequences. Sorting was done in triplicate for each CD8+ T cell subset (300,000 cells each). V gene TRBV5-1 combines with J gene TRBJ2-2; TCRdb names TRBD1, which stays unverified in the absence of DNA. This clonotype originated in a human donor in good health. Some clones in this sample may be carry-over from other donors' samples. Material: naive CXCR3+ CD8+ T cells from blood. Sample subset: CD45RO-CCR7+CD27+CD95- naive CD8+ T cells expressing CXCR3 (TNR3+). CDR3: CASSPRGTGGADTGELFF.